This T cell receptor (beta chain) emerged from a study of cytomegalovirus exposure and HLA in healthy donors. With 60 Vbeta and 13 Jbeta primers, the PCR was carried out. Method: immunoSEQ multiplex PCR; TCRdb's copy keeps in-frame clones and lacks some. This sample has 70,000 to 95,000 clones, with around four fifths found just once. Germline loops: CDR1 SGHVS, CDR2 FQNEAQ. V gave up 4 bases and J gave up 0 bases; unmatched junction bases: 8. This CDR3 region has 16 residues. This receptor was taken from a woman aged 18-29 years in good health and CMV-seropositive. The rearrangement links TRBV7-8 to TRBJ1-1; 7 bases are a match to TRBD1. Sequences were obtained from PBMCs. CDR3 in amino acids: CASSYRDRVLNTEAFF. The CDR3 DNA reads TGTGCCAGCAGCTACCGGGACAGAGTTTTGAACACTGAAGCTTTCTTT.